The 26 T cell receptor beta chains below were found in one sample sequenced in a study of T cells in Graves' hyperthyroidism and ophthalmopathy (dated by TCRdb to between 2018 and 2021). The protocol used for the library was multiplex PCR. Instrument on record: Illumina HiSeq 2000. TCR beta CDR3 regions were amplified from RNA transcripts. The TCR CDR3 was subjected to a first round of RT-PCR using the HTBI primer set and the Qiagen OneStep RT-PCR kit. TCRdb reprocessed the public reads (quality trimming at Q25 with fastp, clone calling with MiXCR) and kept in-frame beta chains. Each CDR3 protein gets just one entry, which takes the most common genes and DNA from the rows behind it. This sample gives fewer than 400,000 distinct CDR3 sequences in total; around 16% of them show up just once. The ten largest clones add up to about a quarter of the sample. The specimen sequenced was blood. The receptors stem from a young woman with Graves' hyperthyroidism that later progressed to Graves' ophthalmopathy.

This clonotype was recorded a few times. This chain joins TRBV14 and TRBJ2-1; no clear D gene. Germline CDR1 SGHDN, CDR2 FVKESK. Deletions cut 1 base from V and 0 bases from J, with 19 bases between. This CDR3 is built from 19 residues. CDR3 coding DNA: TGTGCCAGCAGCCAAGGAGAAGACGCCATCATAAGCTCCTACAATGAGCAGTTCTTC. Protein product: CASSQGEDAIISSYNEQFF.

This clonotype was seen at least ten times. V is TRBV27 and J is TRBJ2-3; no clear D. Germline lookup yields CDR1 MNHEY and CDR2 SMNVEV (reference sequence). The CDR3 contains 13 residues. Deletions cut 1 base from V and 0 bases from J, with 2 bases between. CDR3 region: CASSLWSTDTQYF. CDR3 DNA sequence: TGTGCCAGCAGTTTATGGAGCACAGATACGCAGTATTTT.

This clonotype was observed at least ten times. CDR3: CASSLVFSTYGYTF. CDR3 in DNA: TGCGCCAGCAGCTTGGTTTTCTCTACCTATGGCTACACCTTC. The chain combines TRBV5-1 with TRBJ1-2, with D hard to call. The germline V gene encodes CDR1 SGHRS and CDR2 YFSETQ. Between the trimmed V and J ends, which lost 0 bases and 4 bases, there was a span of 10 bases. The CDR3 extends over 14 amino acids.

This CDR3 is CASSPRTSGKSYEQYF. The CDR3 nucleotides read TGTGCCAGCAGCCCCCGGACTAGCGGGAAATCCTACGAGCAGTACTTC. The rearrangement joins TRBV7-2 to TRBJ2-7; TRBD2 agrees at 12 bases. The CDR3 contains 16 residues. Germline-derived CDR1 and CDR2 are SGHTA and FQGNSA. Trimming removed 5 bases from V and 1 base from J; junction bases left unmatched: 6.

The chain uses TRBV10-3 and TRBJ1-2, with D hard to call. Trimming removed 9 bases from V and 3 bases from J, with 11 bases in between. Germline V CDR1 and CDR2: ENHRY, SYGVKD. This CDR3 spans 12 amino acids. The CDR3 DNA reads as TGTGCCATTGGTGACGGCTACTATGGCTACACCTTC. Its protein is CAIGDGYYGYTF.

This clonotype was found many times. V usage is TRBV30 and J usage is TRBJ2-7; D gene uncertain. This CDR3 is 14 amino acids long. CDR1 is GTSNPN and CDR2 is SVGIG in the germline V gene (reference sequence). Trimming shortened V by 0 bases and J by 1 base, and 10 bases separated the two germline ends. This CDR3 reads CAWSVQLGSYEQYF. CDR3 nucleotide sequence: TGTGCCTGGAGTGTACAACTCGGTTCCTACGAGCAGTACTTC.

This clonotype has just a few counts. J is TRBJ1-2 and V is TRBV4-2; D is uncertain. V was shortened by 0 bases and J by 3 bases, with 8 bases between the two germline ends. The CDR3 length is 14 residues. Germline values: CDR1 LGHNA, CDR2 YNFKEQ. The CDR3 DNA reads as TGTGCCAGCAGCCAAGATAGACTCGACTATGGCTACACCTTC. The encoded protein is CASSQDRLDYGYTF.

This clonotype was recorded at least ten times. The chain is built from TRBV11-2 and TRBJ2-1; D is undetermined. CDR1 and CDR2 (germline): SGHAT, FQNNGV. The CDR3 has 16 residues. The V gene lost 1 base and the J gene lost 6 bases, with 16 bases spanning the gap. The CDR3 spells CASSLGRLLVPNEQFF. The CDR3 DNA reads as TGTGCCAGCAGCTTAGGTCGTCTGCTAGTCCCCAATGAGCAGTTCTTC.

This clonotype has a count of ten or more. The rearrangement uses TRBV7-2 and TRBJ2-7; 11 nucleotides align to TRBD2. V shed 4 bases, J shed 2 bases, and the junction held 4 bases outside the gene matches. The CDR3 is made up of 15 amino acids. Germline lookup yields CDR1 SGHTA and CDR2 FQGNSA. As DNA, the CDR3 is TGTGCCAGCAGCTATACTAGCGGGAGAACCTACGAGCAGTACTTC. It translates to CASSYTSGRTYEQYF.

The rearrangement joins TRBV28 to TRBJ1-1; 10 positions match TRBD1. In germline, CDR1 is MDHEN, CDR2 SYDVKM. J lost 2 bases, V lost 3 bases, and 9 bases had no gene match. The length of the CDR3 is 17 residues. CDR3 nucleotide sequence: TGTGCCAGCAGTTTGCCGACAGGGGGCACGTATAACACTGAAGCTTTCTTT. This gives the protein CASSLPTGGTYNTEAFF.

This clonotype was picked up many times. The chain joins TRBV6-1 to TRBJ2-1; TRBD2 matches 10 bases. The CDR3 spans 16 residues. J lost 9 bases, V lost 4 bases, and 12 bases had no gene match. Germline-derived CDR1 and CDR2 are MNHNS and SASEGT. CDR3 amino acids: CASSANLAGVMGEQFF. The CDR3 DNA sequence: TGTGCCAGCAGTGCCAACCTAGCGGGAGTGATGGGTGAGCAGTTCTTC.

This clonotype has a count of ten or more. The DNA of the CDR3 is TGTGCCAGCAGTTTAGAGGGGGCTGGGGCCAACGTCCTGACTTTC. It codes for CASSLEGAGANVLTF. The chain uses TRBV28 and TRBJ2-6, with D perhaps matching TRBD1 (6 bases). V lost 2 bases, J lost 2 bases, and 7 bases lay in between. The germline gives CDR1 MDHEN, CDR2 SYDVKM. The CDR3 consists of 15 residues. The full variable domain, its missing parts supplied by reference TRBV28 and TRBJ2-6, is DVKVTQSSRYLVKRTGEKVFLECVQDMDHENMFWYRQDPGLGLRLIYFSYDVKMKEKGDIPEGYSVSREKKERFSLILESASTNQTSMYLCASSLEGAGANVLTFGAGSRLTVL.

There are many counts of this clonotype. This chain joins TRBV28 and TRBJ2-1; D remains unclear. CDR1 and CDR2 (germline): MDHEN, SYDVKM. This CDR3 is 14 amino acids long. Deletions cut 1 base from V and 4 bases from J, with 8 bases between. CDR3 amino acids: CASSLSLIYNEQFF. The CDR3 region has the DNA TGTGCCAGCAGTTTATCCTTAATTTACAATGAGCAGTTCTTC.

This clonotype occurred many times. This chain uses TRBV5-1 with TRBJ1-2, with 9 positions matching TRBD1. Trimming cost V 4 bases and J 4 bases; bases outside gene matches: 8. This CDR3 spans 15 amino acids. Germline V gene lookup returns CDR1 SGHRS and CDR2 YFSETQ. CDR3 DNA: TGCGCCAGCAGCCTCTCCGGGACAGGGCTCTATGGCTACACCTTC. Amino acids: CASSLSGTGLYGYTF.

This clonotype was found a few times. The rearrangement links TRBV11-3 to TRBJ2-5; D is possibly TRBD1 (6 bases). The germline CDR1 and CDR2 sequences are SGHNT and YENEEA. V gave up 5 bases and J gave up 5 bases, with 18 bases separating them. CDR3 length equals 15 residues. CDR3 region: CASSTRQAGIETQYF. DNA of the CDR3: TGTGCCAGCAGCACTCGACAGGCTGGTATCGAGACCCAGTACTTC.

This clonotype was found many times. The genes are TRBV2 and TRBJ1-2, with unresolved D. This CDR3 region has 14 residues. Germline CDR1 reads SNHLY; CDR2 reads FYNNEI. V was trimmed by 3 bases and J by 1 base, leaving 9 bases between them. The CDR3 here is CASSDGGNNYGYTF. In DNA form, the CDR3 reads TGTGCCAGCAGTGACGGAGGGAATAACTATGGCTACACCTTC. Supplemented by reference TRBV2 and TRBJ1-2, the full variable domain reads EPEVTQTPSHQVTQMGQEVILRCVPISNHLYFYWYRQILGQKVEFLVSFYNNEISEKSEIFDDQFSVERPDGSNFTLKIRSTKLEDSAMYFCASSDGGNNYGYTFGSGTRLTVV.

This clonotype was observed at least ten times. The CDR3 loop reads CASSLSSGGWETQYF. The CDR3 nucleotides read TGTGCCAGCAGTTTATCATCAGGGGGCTGGGAGACCCAGTACTTC. The chain couples TRBV27 to TRBJ2-5, with 8 bases matching TRBD1. The CDR3 is made up of 15 amino acids. Trimming removed 0 bases from V and 5 bases from J; junction bases left unmatched: 5. CDR1 MNHEY and CDR2 SMNVEV come from the germline V gene (reference sequence).

This clonotype was recorded many times. The V and J genes are TRBV29-1 and TRBJ1-1; unclear D gene. In germline, CDR1 is SQVTM, CDR2 ANQGSEA. This CDR3 is built from 12 residues. The V gene lost 6 bases and the J gene lost 1 base, with 9 bases spanning the gap. CDR3 in DNA: TGCAGCGTGGATCGGGGGAACACTGAAGCTTTCTTT. Protein product: CSVDRGNTEAFF.

This clonotype was counted many times. This chain joins TRBV12-3 or TRBV12-4 and TRBJ2-1, with D perhaps TRBD1 or TRBD2 (5 bases each). CDR3 length: 15 residues. The germline V and J ends were trimmed by 6 bases and 0 bases, with 12 bases remaining between them. The CDR3, as DNA: TGTGCCAGCAGCCCCGAGGGGAGCTCCTACAATGAGCAGTTCTTC. Translated, it gives CASSPEGSSYNEQFF.

The chain links TRBV4-1 to TRBJ2-3; D remains unclear. The germline V gene has CDR1 MGHRA and CDR2 YSYEKL. Trimming removed 0 bases at V and 0 bases at J, with 10 bases between. The CDR3 is 16 amino acids. In DNA form, the CDR3 reads TGCGCCAGCAGCCAAGATACGGGTATTAGCACAGATACGCAGTATTTT. The encoded protein is CASSQDTGISTDTQYF.

This clonotype was observed at least ten times. The chain links TRBV7-6 to TRBJ2-1; no reliable D call. Germline V gene data show CDR1 as SGHVS and CDR2 as FNYEAQ. The CDR3 covers 17 residues. Trimming took off 2 bases at V and 0 bases at J, with 14 bases between the two ends. CDR3 sequence reads: CASSLTYSESSYNEQFF. CDR3 DNA: TGTGCCAGCAGCTTAACCTACTCAGAGAGCTCCTACAATGAGCAGTTCTTC.

This clonotype was seen only a few times. V is TRBV5-1 and J is TRBJ2-2, with TRBD1 matching over 9 bases. The V segment lost 4 bases and the J segment 4 bases; nucleotides outside the gene matches: 8. Germline V lookup: CDR1 SGHRS, CDR2 YFSETQ. CDR3 size: 16 residues. The CDR3 reads CASSTMDRGFTGELFF. Written as DNA, the CDR3 is TGCGCCAGCAGCACCATGGACAGGGGTTTCACCGGGGAGCTGTTTTTT.

This clonotype was seen many times. The chain employs TRBV7-2 and TRBJ2-3; 8 bases agree with TRBD2. Trimming cost V 1 base and J 6 bases; bases outside gene matches: 9. The CDR3 consists of 16 residues. Germline CDR1 reads SGHTA; CDR2 reads FQGNSA. The CDR3 nucleotides read TGTGCCAGCAGCTTAGTAACGGGAGGGCCAGGGGATACGCAGTATTTT. It is translated as CASSLVTGGPGDTQYF.

Many counts were recorded for this clonotype. The rearrangement links TRBV2 to TRBJ2-7; unclear D gene. This CDR3 region has 12 residues. The V end was cut by 7 bases, the J end by 3 bases, with 10 bases between. CDR1 is SNHLY, CDR2 FYNNEI, per germline. The DNA for the CDR3 is TGTGCCAGCACCTCAGGATTCTACGAGCAGTACTTC. It encodes CASTSGFYEQYF.

This clonotype was counted at least ten times. This sequence joins TRBV3-1 and TRBJ2-4; TRBD1 matches at 8 bases. The CDR3 is 16 amino acids. Trimming at V came to 0 bases and at J to 4 bases, leaving 5 bases not matched to a gene. The V gene's germline CDR1 is LGHDT and CDR2 YNNKEL (reference sequence). This CDR3 is CASSQDQWTGKNIQYF. The CDR3, as DNA: TGTGCCAGCAGCCAAGATCAGTGGACAGGGAAAAACATTCAGTACTTC.

This clonotype was seen ten or more times. The CDR3 loop is CSARPQGEENNEKLFF. The CDR3 DNA sequence: TGCAGTGCTAGGCCCCAGGGGGAAGAGAATAATGAAAAACTGTTTTTT. V is TRBV20-1 and J is TRBJ1-4, with 7 bases that match TRBD1. The CDR3 runs 16 residues. The germline V gene encodes CDR1 DFQATT and CDR2 SNEGSKA (reference sequence). After removal of 3 bases from V and 4 bases from J, the junction contained 11 bases not matched to a gene.